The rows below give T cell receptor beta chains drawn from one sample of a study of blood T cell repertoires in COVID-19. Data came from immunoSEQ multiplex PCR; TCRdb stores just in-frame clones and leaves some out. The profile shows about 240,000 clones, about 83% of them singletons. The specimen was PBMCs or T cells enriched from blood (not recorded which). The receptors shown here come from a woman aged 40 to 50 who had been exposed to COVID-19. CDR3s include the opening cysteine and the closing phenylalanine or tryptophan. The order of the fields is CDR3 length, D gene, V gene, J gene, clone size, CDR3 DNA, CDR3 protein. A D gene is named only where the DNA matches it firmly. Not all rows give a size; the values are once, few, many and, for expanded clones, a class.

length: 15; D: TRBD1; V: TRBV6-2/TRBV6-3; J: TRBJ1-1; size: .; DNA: TGTGCCAGCAGTTACACTGACACAGGGGGCACTGAAGCTTTCTTT; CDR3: CASSYTDTGGTEAFF
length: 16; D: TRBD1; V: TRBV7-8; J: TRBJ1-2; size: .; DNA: TGTGCCAGCAGCTTAGCTGGGACAGGGGCTAACTATGGCTACACCTTC; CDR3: CASSLAGTGANYGYTF
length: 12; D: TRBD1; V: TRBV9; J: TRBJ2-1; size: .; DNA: TGTGCCAGCAGCGAACAGGGGACTGAGCAGTTCTTC; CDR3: CASSEQGTEQFF
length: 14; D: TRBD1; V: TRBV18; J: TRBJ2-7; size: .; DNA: TGTGCCAGCTCACCATGGCAGGGGGAGTACGAGCAGTACTTC; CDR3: CASSPWQGEYEQYF
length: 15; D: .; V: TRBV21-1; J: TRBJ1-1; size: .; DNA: TGTGCCAGCAGCAAAGGTGTCAACAGGAACACTGAAGCTTTCTTT; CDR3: CASSKGVNRNTEAFF
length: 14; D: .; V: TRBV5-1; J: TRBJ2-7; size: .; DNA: TGCGCCAGCAGCTCTACAGCCGGAACCTACGAGCAGTACTTC; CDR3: CASSSTAGTYEQYF
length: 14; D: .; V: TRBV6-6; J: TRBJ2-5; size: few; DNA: TGTGCCAGCAGTTACTTATTAACATTGGAGACCCAGTACTTC; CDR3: CASSYLLTLETQYF
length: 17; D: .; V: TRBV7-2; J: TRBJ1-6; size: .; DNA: TGTGCCAGCAGCTTAAGTTGGGGGGGAGAATATAATTCACCCCTCCACTTT; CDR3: CASSLSWGGEYNSPLHF
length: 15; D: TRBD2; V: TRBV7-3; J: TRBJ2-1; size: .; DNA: TGTGCCAGCAGCCCCGGGACTAGCGGACACAATGAGCAGTTCTTC; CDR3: CASSPGTSGHNEQFF
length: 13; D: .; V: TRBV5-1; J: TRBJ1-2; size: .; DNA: TGCGCCAGCAGCCCCAGTGGGGGCAATGGCTACACCTTC; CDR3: CASSPSGGNGYTF
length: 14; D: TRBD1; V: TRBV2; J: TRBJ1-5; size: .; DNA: TGTGCCAGCAGTGGGACAGGGGGCGGTCAGCCCCAGCATTTT; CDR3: CASSGTGGGQPQHF
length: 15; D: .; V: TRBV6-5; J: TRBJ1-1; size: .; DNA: TGTGCCAGCAGTTACTTCGGAACCCCGGGGACTGAAGCTTTCTTT; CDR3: CASSYFGTPGTEAFF
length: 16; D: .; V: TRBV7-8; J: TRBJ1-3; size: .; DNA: TGTGCCAGCAGCTTAGCTCCCCGCGGCCCTGGAAACACCATATATTTT; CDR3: CASSLAPRGPGNTIYF
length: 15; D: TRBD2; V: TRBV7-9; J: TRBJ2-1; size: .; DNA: TGTGCCAGCAGCGCACCTAGCGGGGGGGACGGTGAGCAGTTCTTC; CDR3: CASSAPSGGDGEQFF
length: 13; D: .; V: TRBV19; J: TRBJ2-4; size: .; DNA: TGTGCCGCAGGGGATCGGGTCAAAAACATTCAGTACTTC; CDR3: CAAGDRVKNIQYF
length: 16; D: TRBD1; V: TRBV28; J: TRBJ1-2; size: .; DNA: TGTGCCAGCAGTTTGGGCGCTCAGGGGGCCGGCTATGGCTACACCTTC; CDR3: CASSLGAQGAGYGYTF
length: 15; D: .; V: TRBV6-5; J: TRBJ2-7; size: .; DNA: TGTGCCACCCGGGTCTTTTTAGGGAGCTCCTACGAGCAGTACTTC; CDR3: CATRVFLGSSYEQYF
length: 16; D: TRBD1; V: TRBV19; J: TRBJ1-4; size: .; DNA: TGTGCCAGTAGTGCAAACCCGGGACAGGGGAATGAAAAACTGTTTTTT; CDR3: CASSANPGQGNEKLFF
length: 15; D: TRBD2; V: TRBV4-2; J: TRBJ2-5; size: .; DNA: TGTGCCAGCAGCCTCGGGACTAGCGGAAAAGAGACCCAGTACTTC; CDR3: CASSLGTSGKETQYF
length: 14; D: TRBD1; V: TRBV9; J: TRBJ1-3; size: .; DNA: TGTGCCAGCAGCCTGACAGGGGGGGGAAACACCATATATTTT; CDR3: CASSLTGGGNTIYF
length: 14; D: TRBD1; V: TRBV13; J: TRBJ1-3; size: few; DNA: TGTGCCAGCAGCCCTGGACAGGGCCGTAACACCATATATTTT; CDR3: CASSPGQGRNTIYF
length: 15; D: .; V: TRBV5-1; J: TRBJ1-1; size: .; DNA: TGCGCCAGCAGCTTGGTGGAGGGTGGAAACACTGAAGCTTTCTTT; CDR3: CASSLVEGGNTEAFF
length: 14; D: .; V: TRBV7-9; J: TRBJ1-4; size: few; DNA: TGTGCCAGCAGCCGGGACATGGCCGCGCGGAAACTGTTTTTT; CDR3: CASSRDMAARKLFF
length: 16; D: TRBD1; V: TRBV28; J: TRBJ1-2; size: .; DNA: TGTGCCAGCAGTTTCCCCGGGAACAGGGGCCCACAGAGCTACACCTTC; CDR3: CASSFPGNRGPQSYTF
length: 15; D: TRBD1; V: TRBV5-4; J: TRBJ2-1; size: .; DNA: TGTGCCAGCACCGAGGACAGGGGGTCCTACAATGAGCAGTTCTTC; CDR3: CASTEDRGSYNEQFF
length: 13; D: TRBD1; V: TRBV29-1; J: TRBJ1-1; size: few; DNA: TGCAGCGTTGAGCGAACAGGGGAGACTGAAGCTTTCTTT; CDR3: CSVERTGETEAFF
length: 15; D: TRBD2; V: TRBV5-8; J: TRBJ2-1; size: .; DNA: TGTGCCAGCAGCCCCCCGGGGGGACGCCACAATGAGCAGTTCTTC; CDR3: CASSPPGGRHNEQFF
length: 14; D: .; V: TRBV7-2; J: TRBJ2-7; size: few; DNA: TGTGCCAGCAGCGGCCAGGGAAAGGCATACGAGCAGTACTTC; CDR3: CASSGQGKAYEQYF